A single sample is the source of the 10 T cell receptor beta chains below, sequenced in a study of early T cells in non-severe SARS-CoV-2 infection. TCRdb passed the 5' RACE reads through MiXCR, listing each CDR3 protein once. The repertoire has around 68,000 distinct CDR3 sequences, approximately 6.1% of them found once; the top ten carry less than 3.5%. Sample: whole blood, taken at baseline. All receptors derive from an adult who was a healthcare worker with PCR-confirmed SARS-CoV-2 infection or an uninfected control (not recorded which).

V and J are TRBV4-2 and TRBJ2-2, with 9 nucleotides matching TRBD2. Germline values: CDR1 LGHNA, CDR2 YNFKEQ. V shed 3 bases, J shed 6 bases, and the junction held 8 bases outside the gene matches. The CDR3 is made up of 16 amino acids. Here the CDR3 DNA reads TGTGCCAGCAGCCATCCCTGGACTAGCGAGGCCGGGGAGCTGTTTTTT. Amino acid sequence: CASSHPWTSEAGELFF.

This clonotype was counted at least ten times. The chain recombines TRBV7-8 with TRBJ1-6; no clear D gene. The CDR3 consists of 16 residues. Trimming took 7 bases from V and 4 from J, leaving 17 bases between them. Looked up from germline, CDR1 is SGHVS and CDR2 is FQNEAQ. The CDR3 reads CASTSRPQSYNSPLHF. CDR3 DNA: TGTGCCAGCACCTCACGCCCACAGTCTTATAATTCACCCCTCCACTTT.

This clonotype was seen many times. The chain combines TRBV10-3 with TRBJ1-1, with TRBD1 matching over 9 bases. V dropped 5 bases and J dropped 3; count of bases not matched to a gene: 4. Per the germline V gene, CDR1 is ENHRY and CDR2 is SYGVKD. The CDR3 is 14 residues long. The CDR3 coding sequence is TGTGCCATCAGTCGGACAGGGGCGGACACTGAAGCTTTCTTT. This sequence encodes CAISRTGADTEAFF.

This sequence joins TRBV20-1 and TRBJ2-5, with 7 bases aligning to TRBD2. This CDR3 spans 15 amino acids. V gave up 2 bases and J gave up 2 bases; unmatched junction bases: 8. In germline, CDR1 is DFQATT, CDR2 SNEGSKA (reference sequence). DNA of the CDR3: TGCAGTGCTAGACGGGCGGCGGGAGAACAAGAGACCCAGTACTTC. It is translated as CSARRAAGEQETQYF.

The chain employs TRBV5-1 and TRBJ2-3; TRBD1 is a possible D gene (6 bases). CDR1 SGHRS and CDR2 YFSETQ come from the germline V gene. The V end lost 4 bases, the J end lost 9 bases, and 9 bases lay between the germline ends. This CDR3 spans 11 amino acids. CDR3 sequence (DNA): TGCGCCAGCAGCGGCGACAGGACGCAGTATTTT. Translation: CASSGDRTQYF.

This clonotype was picked up many times. The J gene is TRBJ2-1, the V gene TRBV28; 11 bases are a match to TRBD2. V gave up 5 bases and J gave up 0 bases; unmatched junction bases: 9. The CDR3 sequence is 18 residues long. The germline gives CDR1 MDHEN, CDR2 SYDVKM. CDR3 DNA sequence: TGTGCCAGCAGTAGCCTGACAACTAGCGGGAGCTCCTACAATGAGCAGTTCTTC. Protein product: CASSSLTTSGSSYNEQFF.

This clonotype was detected ten times or more. The chain employs TRBV7-9 and TRBJ2-5; 7 bases match TRBD2. This CDR3 region has 17 residues. Germline assignment: CDR1 SEHNR and CDR2 FQNEAQ (reference sequence). The V gene end was trimmed by 3 bases and the J gene end by 6 bases; junction bases not matched to a gene: 16. For the CDR3, the DNA is TGTGCCAGCAGCTTTTACAGTCGAGCGGGAATCAGAAAGACCCAGTACTTC. Amino acids: CASSFYSRAGIRKTQYF.

This clonotype was seen at least ten times. This chain uses TRBV6-5 with TRBJ1-1; no definite D call. Germline CDR1 MNHEY, CDR2 SVGAGI. V was shortened by 2 bases and J by 2 bases, with 9 bases between the two germline ends. This CDR3 has 14 amino acids. The CDR3 protein is CASSYEAVNTEAFF. CDR3 bases: TGTGCCAGCAGTTACGAAGCGGTAAACACTGAAGCTTTCTTT.

On this clonotype: Germline is not matched at one junction end, which may reflect a read error. V gene TRBV30 combines with J gene TRBJ1-3, with TRBD1 identical over 7 bases. Germline lookup yields CDR1 GTSNPN and CDR2 SVGIG (reference sequence). There are 12 residues in the CDR3. CDR3 protein: CAWSSGQRAIHF. For the CDR3, the DNA is TGTGCCTGGAGTTCGGGACAGCGGGCGATACATTTT.

There are a few counts of this clonotype. The chain recombines TRBV6-5 with TRBJ1-2, with D possibly matching TRBD1 (6 bases). Trimming cost V 2 bases and J 7 bases, with 11 bases left between them. This CDR3 comprises 13 residues. In germline, CDR1 is MNHEY, CDR2 SVGAGI. The CDR3 bases are TGTGCCAGCAGTTACAACAGGGATAGTGGCTACACCTTC. Translated: CASSYNRDSGYTF.